Below, one T cell receptor (beta chain) is given with its context. Its antigen is unidentified. From germline, CDR1 is SGHTA and CDR2 FQGNSA. With V trimmed by 7 bases and J by 7 bases, 14 bases remained unmatched. The CDR3 length is 16 residues. PCR involved 60 Vbeta and 13 Jbeta primers. Sequenced by immunoSEQ multiplex PCR; TCRdb stores in-frame clones only, minus some. The repertoire has fewer than 100,000 clones, more than 60% of them found once; the top ten carry over 15%. This record belongs to a study of cytomegalovirus exposure and HLA in healthy donors. The study, taken as a whole, reports: Later analysis demonstrated an association between a missense DCLRE1C variant and TCR beta V- and J-gene trimming. Reports credit the classifier with highly specific, highly sensitive diagnosis of cytomegalovirus status.

This TCR came from a man between 60 and 75 years old in good health and CMV-seropositive. The material sequenced was PBMCs. The gene calls are TRBV7-2 and TRBJ2-1; 9 nucleotides align to TRBD2. Here the CDR3 DNA reads TGTGCCAGCAAGGTCTCGGGTCTAGCGGGGACGAATGAGCAGTTCTTC. This gives the protein CASKVSGLAGTNEQFF. Using reference TRBV7-2 and TRBJ2-1 for the parts outside the CDR3, the full variable domain is GAGVSQSPSNKVTEKGKDVELRCDPISGHTALYWYRQSLGQGLEFLIYFQGNSAPDKSGLPSDRFSAERTGGSVSTLTIQRTQQEDSAVYLCASKVSGLAGTNEQFFGPGTRLTVL.